Listed below are T cell receptor beta chains from one sample, sequenced in a study of control samples from healthy donors and cancer patients. Clones were read by immunoSEQ multiplex PCR, and TCRdb kept only the in-frame ones, dropping some. This table holds roughly 64,000 clones, over 75% found once. Specimen: PBMCs. The receptor set was obtained from a woman in her 50s with colorectal cancer. Both conserved end residues are part of each CDR3. The order of the fields is clone size, V gene, D gene, J gene, CDR3 DNA, CDR3 protein. A D gene is named only where the DNA matches it firmly. Clone size is given for some rows only: seen once, a few or many times, or a class if the clone is expanded.

>NA|TRBV27|NA|TRBJ2-2
TGTGCCAGCAGTTCATCCAATTTGGGGGGTGCGAACACCGGGGAGCTGTTTTTT
CASSSSNLGGANTGELFF
>NA|TRBV6-5|TRBD2|TRBJ2-5
TGTGCCAGCAGTTACTCGTCTAGCGGGAGAGAGACCCAGTACTTC
CASSYSSSGRETQYF
>NA|TRBV28|TRBD2|TRBJ2-7
TGTGCCAGCGGGAAACTAGCGGGAGGGCCCCTCTACGAGCAGTACTTC
CASGKLAGGPLYEQYF
>NA|TRBV4-1|NA|TRBJ1-1
TGCGCCAGCAGCCAAGAAGGGGGGCGTAGGACTGAAGCTTTCTTT
CASSQEGGRRTEAFF
>once|TRBV6-1|NA|TRBJ2-3
TGTGCCAGCAGTGAATTCGTAGCGGATACGCAGTATTTT
CASSEFVADTQYF
>NA|TRBV7-7|NA|TRBJ2-2
TGTGCCAGCAGCTTAAGCGAGAACACCGGGGAGCTGTTTTTT
CASSLSENTGELFF
>NA|TRBV7-6|TRBD1|TRBJ1-1
TGTGCCAGTCACACGGGACAGGGGACGCACACTGAAGCTTTCTTT
CASHTGQGTHTEAFF
>NA|TRBV25-1|TRBD1|TRBJ2-7
TGTGCCAGCAGTGAGTTAGGACAGGATAACTACGAGCAGTACTTC
CASSELGQDNYEQYF
>NA|TRBV27|NA|TRBJ2-7
TGTGCCAGCAGTTTATCGGTCGGGGCCTACGAGCAGTACTTC
CASSLSVGAYEQYF
>few|TRBV5-1|NA|TRBJ2-3
TGCGCCAGCAGCACCTCTTCAATTACAGATACGCAGTATTTT
CASSTSSITDTQYF
>once|TRBV28|NA|TRBJ2-7
TGTGCCAGCAGTTTGATGGCAGGTTTCTCCTACGAGCAGTACTTC
CASSLMAGFSYEQYF
>NA|TRBV6-5|NA|TRBJ2-7
TGTGCCAGCGGCCGGGACGGCTACGAGCAGTACTTC
CASGRDGYEQYF
>NA|TRBV20-1|NA|TRBJ1-1
TGCAGTGCTAGGGAATGGGGTGAAGCTTTCTTT
CSAREWGEAFF
>NA|TRBV6-1|NA|TRBJ2-1
TGTGCCAGCAGTGAAGGCCATGGGGGGAATGAGCAGTTCTTC
CASSEGHGGNEQFF
>once|TRBV2|NA|TRBJ1-2
TGTGCCAGGAGAGAGGACAGTTACTCCTATGGCTACACCTTC
CARREDSYSYGYTF
>NA|TRBV19|NA|TRBJ2-5
TGTGCCAGTAGTTCGGGGCTGACGTACCAAGAGACCCAGTACTTC
CASSSGLTYQETQYF
>NA|TRBV18|TRBD1|TRBJ1-6
TGTGCCAGCTCACCACCGACAGGGAGGGATAATTCACCCCTCCACTTT
CASSPPTGRDNSPLHF
>few|TRBV13|NA|TRBJ2-5
TGTGCCAGCAGCTTAGGCCGGAGAGGGCTAGGAGAGACCCAGTACTTC
CASSLGRRGLGETQYF
>NA|TRBV19|TRBD1|TRBJ1-1
TGTGCCAGTACCCCATCCAGGGGGCGAGGCACTGAAGCTTTCTTT
CASTPSRGRGTEAFF
>NA|TRBV28|NA|TRBJ1-6
TGTGCCAGCAGTTTCCCACTCCTGATCACTCGGGGGTCACCCCTCCACTTT
CASSFPLLITRGSPLHF
>NA|TRBV5-4|NA|TRBJ2-1
TGTGCCAGCAGCTTGGGGACATACTACAATGAGCAGTTCTTC
CASSLGTYYNEQFF
>NA|TRBV10-3|NA|TRBJ1-3
TGTGCCATCAGCGAAAGATGGACCGGGTCCTCTGGAAACACCATATATTTT
CAISERWTGSSGNTIYF
>NA|TRBV6-5|TRBD2|TRBJ2-3
TGTGCCAGCAAGCGGGCTAGCGGGAGTTCAGATACGCAGTATTTT
CASKRASGSSDTQYF
>NA|TRBV5-1|NA|TRBJ2-3
TGCGCCAGCAGCTGGGACAGCACAGATACGCAGTATTTT
CASSWDSTDTQYF
>once|TRBV18|NA|TRBJ1-1
TGTGCCAGCTCACCTACTAACCGGGTACCTGCAACTGAAGCTTTCTTT
CASSPTNRVPATEAFF
>once|TRBV10-1|NA|TRBJ2-2
TGCGCCAGCAGTGAGTCCGTGGGGGCAAACACCGGGGAGCTGTTTTTT
CASSESVGANTGELFF
>few|TRBV28|NA|TRBJ2-7
TGTGCCAGCATGGGCGGGGCGACCTACGAGCAGTACTTC
CASMGGATYEQYF
>few|TRBV6-5|NA|TRBJ1-2
TGTGCCAGCAGTTACTCGTTAGAGGGTGATGGCTACACCTTC
CASSYSLEGDGYTF
>NA|TRBV2|NA|TRBJ1-1
TGTGCCAGCAGTACAGGGCGGGACACTGAAGCTTTCTTT
CASSTGRDTEAFF
>NA|TRBV27|NA|TRBJ1-6
TGTGCCAGCAGTTTATCGGCCCCCCGCTGGAGATCACCCCTCCACTTT
CASSLSAPRWRSPLHF
>NA|TRBV30|TRBD1|TRBJ1-6
TGTGCCTGGAGTTTTTTAACGGGACAGGGTAATTCACCCCTCCACTTT
CAWSFLTGQGNSPLHF
>NA|TRBV29-1|TRBD2|TRBJ2-4
TGCAGCGTGGGGGGACTAGCGGGAGGGCGTTACATTCAGTACTTC
CSVGGLAGGRYIQYF
>NA|TRBV5-1|NA|TRBJ2-5
TGCGCCAGCAGCTCCGGGGACACGAAAGAGACCCAGTACTTC
CASSSGDTKETQYF
>NA|TRBV30|NA|TRBJ1-2
TGTGCCTGGAGTGTTGTGAGGGGTTATGGCTACACCTTC
CAWSVVRGYGYTF